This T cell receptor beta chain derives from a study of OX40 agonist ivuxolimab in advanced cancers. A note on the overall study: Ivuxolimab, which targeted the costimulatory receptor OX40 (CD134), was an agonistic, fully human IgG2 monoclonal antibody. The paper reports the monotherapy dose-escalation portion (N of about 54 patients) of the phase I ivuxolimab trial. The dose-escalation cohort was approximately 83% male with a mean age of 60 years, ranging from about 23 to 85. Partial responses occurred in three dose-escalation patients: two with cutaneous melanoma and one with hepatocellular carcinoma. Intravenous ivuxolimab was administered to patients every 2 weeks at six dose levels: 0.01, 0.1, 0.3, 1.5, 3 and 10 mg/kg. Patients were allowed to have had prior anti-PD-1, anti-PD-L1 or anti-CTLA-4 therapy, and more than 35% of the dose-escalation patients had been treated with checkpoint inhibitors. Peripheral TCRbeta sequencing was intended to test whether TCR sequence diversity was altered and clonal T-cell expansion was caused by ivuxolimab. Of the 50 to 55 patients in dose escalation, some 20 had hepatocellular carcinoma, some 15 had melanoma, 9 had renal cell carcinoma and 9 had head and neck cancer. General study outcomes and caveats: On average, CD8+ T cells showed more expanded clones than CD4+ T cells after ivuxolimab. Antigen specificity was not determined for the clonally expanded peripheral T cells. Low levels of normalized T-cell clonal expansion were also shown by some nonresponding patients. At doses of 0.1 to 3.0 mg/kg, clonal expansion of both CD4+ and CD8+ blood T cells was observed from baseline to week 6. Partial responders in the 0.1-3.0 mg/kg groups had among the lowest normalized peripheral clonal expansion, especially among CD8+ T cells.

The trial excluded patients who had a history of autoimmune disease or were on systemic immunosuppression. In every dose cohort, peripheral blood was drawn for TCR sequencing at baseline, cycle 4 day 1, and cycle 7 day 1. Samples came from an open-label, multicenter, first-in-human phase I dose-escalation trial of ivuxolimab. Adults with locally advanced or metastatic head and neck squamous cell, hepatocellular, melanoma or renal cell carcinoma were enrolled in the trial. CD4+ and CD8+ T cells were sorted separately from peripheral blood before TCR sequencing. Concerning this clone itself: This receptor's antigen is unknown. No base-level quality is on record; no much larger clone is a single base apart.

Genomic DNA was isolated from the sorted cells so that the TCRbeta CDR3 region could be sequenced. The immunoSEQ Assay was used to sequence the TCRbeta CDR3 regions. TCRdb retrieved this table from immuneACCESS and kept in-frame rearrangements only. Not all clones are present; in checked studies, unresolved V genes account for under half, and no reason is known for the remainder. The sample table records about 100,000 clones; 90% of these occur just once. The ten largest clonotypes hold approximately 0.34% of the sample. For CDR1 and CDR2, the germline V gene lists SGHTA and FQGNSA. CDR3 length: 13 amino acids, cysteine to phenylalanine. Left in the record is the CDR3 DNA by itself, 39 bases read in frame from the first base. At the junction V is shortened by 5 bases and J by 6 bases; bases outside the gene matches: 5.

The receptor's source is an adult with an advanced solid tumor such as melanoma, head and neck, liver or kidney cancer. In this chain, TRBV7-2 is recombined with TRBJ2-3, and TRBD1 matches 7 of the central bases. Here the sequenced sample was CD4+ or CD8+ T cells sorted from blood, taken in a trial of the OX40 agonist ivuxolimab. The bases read TGTGCCAGCAGCCGGGGACAGTGGGATACGCAGTATTTT. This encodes CASSRGQWDTQYF.